This T cell receptor (beta chain) was captured by sequencing in a study of blood T cell repertoires in COVID-19. About the research overall: T cells, B-cell-depleted T cells, or PBMCs supplied cDNA or gDNA.

This clone has a single count. CDR3 length: 14 amino acids. V lost 4 bases, J lost 1 base, and 4 bases stayed unmatched. Germline CDR1 is SGHRS and CDR2 is YFSETQ. Methods used by the authors: Amplifying reference gene primers gave estimates of nucleated cell counts. TCRdb keeps only in-frame clones here, not all; method: immunoSEQ multiplex PCR. That table supplies the V and J calls and clone size; D and trimming were determined from the DNA. The table lists over 60,000 clones, 85% to 90% of them singletons, with 11% in the top ten. The material sequenced was peripheral blood. V usage is TRBV5-1 and J usage is TRBJ2-7, with 8 bases that match TRBD1. The clonotype originates from a man between 65 and 85 years old with active or convalescent COVID-19. This chain's CDR3 is CASSQGDRSYEQYF. The DNA for the CDR3 is TGCGCCAGCAGCCAGGGGGACAGGTCCTACGAGCAGTACTTC.